These T cell receptor beta chains were read from a single sample in a study of Ad26.COV2.S vaccination and SARS-CoV-2 variants. TCRdb's table, derived via immunoSEQ multiplex PCR, lists solely in-frame clones and lacks some. In the table there are under 600,000 clones, 89% of which are singletons. The sample here was peripheral blood, taken in a trial of Ad26.COV2.S vaccine versus placebo. Receptors originate from a person between 18 and 65 years old who received the Ad26.COV2.S COVID-19 vaccine or a placebo. CDR3s include the opening cysteine and the closing phenylalanine or tryptophan. D genes are given only for firm matches. A clone size is listed for some rows: how often the clone was seen (once, few, many), or a class if it is expanded.

D gene,clone size,J gene,V gene,CDR3 DNA,CDR3 protein
.,.,TRBJ2-2,TRBV9,TGTGCCAGCAGCGTAGATCCGGTGGGTTGGTTGGACACCGGGGAGCTGTTTTTT,CASSVDPVGWLDTGELFF
.,.,TRBJ1-1,TRBV6-1,TGTGCCAGCAGTGAAATCGGACCAGACCGACCCAGGACCCCAAAGAACACTGAAGCTTTCTTT,CASSEIGPDRPRTPKNTEAFF
.,.,TRBJ2-7,TRBV18,TGTGCCAGCTCAACAGGGTCCTTTGGGTACGAGCAGTACTTC,CASSTGSFGYEQYF
.,.,TRBJ2-3,TRBV2,TGTGCCAGCAGTCTTTTGATGGAGGGATATACGCAGTATTTT,CASSLLMEGYTQYF
.,.,TRBJ2-5,TRBV7-2,TGTGCCAGCAGCTTCCCATACAGGGAGGAGACCCAGTACTTC,CASSFPYREETQYF
.,.,TRBJ1-6,TRBV28,TGTGCCAGCAGTTCCCTCCGGGGGGGGAATTATAATTCACCCCTCCACTTT,CASSSLRGGNYNSPLHF
.,.,TRBJ2-4,TRBV23-1,TGCGCCAGCAGTCAAGGCCTAATGCTGGACATTCAGTACTTC,CASSQGLMLDIQYF
TRBD2,.,TRBJ2-1,TRBV7-8,TGTGCCAGCAGCCCCCGGGTAGCGGGGCCCCAGGGGGAGCAGTTCTTC,CASSPRVAGPQGEQFF
.,once,TRBJ2-7,TRBV7-9,TGTGCCAGCAGCATAAACACAGAGAGCTCCTACGAGCAGTACTTC,CASSINTESSYEQYF
.,.,TRBJ1-1,TRBV5-5,TGTGCCAGCAGCTTGGGTCTGAACACTGAAGCTTTCTTT,CASSLGLNTEAFF
.,.,TRBJ1-3,TRBV7-2,TGTGCCAGCAGCTCTCAGGGGTTCCCTGGAAACACCATATATTTT,CASSSQGFPGNTIYF
.,.,TRBJ1-2,TRBV5-6,TGTGCCAGCAGCCTGACAGGCAGGGTCGTATATGGCTACACCTTC,CASSLTGRVVYGYTF
.,.,TRBJ1-5,TRBV18,TGTGCCAGCTCACCCCCTGGGAGGGACAATCAGCCCCAGCATTTT,CASSPPGRDNQPQHF
.,.,TRBJ2-6,TRBV9,TGTGCCAGCAGCGGGACAGTTTTCGCTGGGGCCAACGTCCTGACTTTC,CASSGTVFAGANVLTF
TRBD1,.,TRBJ2-7,TRBV6-2/TRBV6-3,TGTGCCAGCAGTTACTCGGGACAGGGGGCGGCCGAGCAGTACTTC,CASSYSGQGAAEQYF
.,.,TRBJ2-1,TRBV7-9,TGTGCCAGCAGCTCGTCCCCTCGGGACAATGAGCAGTTCTTC,CASSSSPRDNEQFF
TRBD1,.,TRBJ2-7,TRBV19,TGTGCCAGTAGTATTGACAGGGGAGACGAGCAGTACTTC,CASSIDRGDEQYF
.,.,TRBJ1-2,TRBV4-2,TGTGCCAGCAGCCACGGGGTAGACGGCTACACCTTC,CASSHGVDGYTF
.,.,TRBJ2-3,TRBV19,TGTGCCAGTAGTACCCCCACCGGGAGAAGTACGCAGTATTTT,CASSTPTGRSTQYF
TRBD1,.,TRBJ1-2,TRBV4-2,TGTGCCAGCAGACTTCAACAGGGGAGGGCTAACTATGGCTACACCTTC,CASRLQQGRANYGYTF
.,.,TRBJ1-1,TRBV7-9,TGTGCCAGCAGCTCTAGTTCCGGGGCGGCGACTGAAGCTTTCTTT,CASSSSSGAATEAFF
.,.,TRBJ1-4,TRBV18,TGTGCCAGCTCACCAGGCGTAGTGGGGGGTGAAAAACTGTTTTTT,CASSPGVVGGEKLFF
.,.,TRBJ1-5,TRBV11-2,TGTGCCAGCAGCTTAGAGGGGATCTCGCCCCAGCATTTT,CASSLEGISPQHF
TRBD2,.,TRBJ2-3,TRBV11-2,TGTGCCAGCAGCTTAAATTTACTAGCGGGAGGGTTCGGGGTGCAGTATTTT,CASSLNLLAGGFGVQYF
.,.,TRBJ2-2,TRBV30,TGTGCCTGGACGAACTCCTGGGAGAACACCGGGGAGCTGTTTTTT,CAWTNSWENTGELFF
.,once,TRBJ1-5,TRBV30,TGTGCCTGGAGTTTGGGGGGAGAACAGCCCCAGCATTTT,CAWSLGGEQPQHF
.,.,TRBJ1-5,TRBV6-5,TGTGCCAGCAGTTATAGTCGTGGTCAGCCCCAGCATTTT,CASSYSRGQPQHF
.,.,TRBJ2-7,TRBV7-9,TGTGCCAGCAGCCCAAAGGTTGACGGAATGGACGAGCAGTACTTC,CASSPKVDGMDEQYF
.,.,TRBJ1-4,TRBV12-3/TRBV12-4,TGTGCCAGCAGTTTATCCATTAAGGAAAAACTGTTTTTT,CASSLSIKEKLFF
TRBD2,.,TRBJ2-2,TRBV7-9,TGTGCCAGCAGCTTGGGGACTAGAGTCACCGGGGAGCTGTTTTTT,CASSLGTRVTGELFF
TRBD1,.,TRBJ2-7,TRBV7-9,TGTGCCAGCAGCAACATCCCAGGGGGCTACGAGCAGTACTTC,CASSNIPGGYEQYF
.,few,TRBJ1-4,TRBV3-1/TRBV3-2,TGTGCCAGCAGCCTAGGTACGGATGAAAAACTGTTTTTT,CASSLGTDEKLFF
.,.,TRBJ2-1,TRBV18,TGTGCCAGCCGAGAGACTGGAGTATTGGGTAATGAGCAGTTCTTC,CASRETGVLGNEQFF
.,.,TRBJ2-3,TRBV4-2,TGTGCCAGCAGCGAAGGGGGAATTCGGGCAGATACGCAGTATTTT,CASSEGGIRADTQYF
.,.,TRBJ1-1,TRBV9,TGTGCCAGCAGCCCCCACGGCGCAAACACTGAAGCTTTCTTT,CASSPHGANTEAFF